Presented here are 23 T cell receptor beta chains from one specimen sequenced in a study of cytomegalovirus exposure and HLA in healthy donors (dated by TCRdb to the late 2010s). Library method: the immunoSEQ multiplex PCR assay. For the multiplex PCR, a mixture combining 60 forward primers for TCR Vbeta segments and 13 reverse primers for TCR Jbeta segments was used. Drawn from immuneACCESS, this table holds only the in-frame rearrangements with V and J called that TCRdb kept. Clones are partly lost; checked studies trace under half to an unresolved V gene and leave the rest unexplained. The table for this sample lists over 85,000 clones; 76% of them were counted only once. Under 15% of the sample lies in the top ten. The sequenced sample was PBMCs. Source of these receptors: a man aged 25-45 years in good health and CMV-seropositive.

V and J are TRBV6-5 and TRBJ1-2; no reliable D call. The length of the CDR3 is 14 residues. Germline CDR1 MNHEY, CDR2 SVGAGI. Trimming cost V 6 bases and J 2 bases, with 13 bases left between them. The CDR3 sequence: CASSRRTGNYGYTF. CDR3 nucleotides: TGTGCCAGCAGCCGCCGGACGGGAAACTATGGCTACACCTTC.

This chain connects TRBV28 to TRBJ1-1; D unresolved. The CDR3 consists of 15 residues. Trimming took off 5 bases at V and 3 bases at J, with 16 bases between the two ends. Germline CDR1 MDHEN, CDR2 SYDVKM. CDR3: CASSGDEWRDTEAFF. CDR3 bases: TGTGCCAGCAGTGGGGATGAATGGAGGGACACTGAAGCTTTCTTT.

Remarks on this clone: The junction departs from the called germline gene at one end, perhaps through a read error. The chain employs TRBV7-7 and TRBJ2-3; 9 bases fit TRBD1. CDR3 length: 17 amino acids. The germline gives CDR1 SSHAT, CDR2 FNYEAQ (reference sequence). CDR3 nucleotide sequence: TGTGCTAGCAGCTTAGGGGTCGGGGACAGGGTCACAGATACGCAGTATTTT. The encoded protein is CASSLGVGDRVTDTQYF. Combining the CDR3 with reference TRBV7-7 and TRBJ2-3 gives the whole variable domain GAGVSQSPRYKVTKRGQDVTLRCDPISSHATLYWYQQALGQGPEFLTYFNYEAQPDKSGLPSDRFSAERPEGSISTLTIQRTEQRDSAMYRCASSLGVGDRVTDTQYFGPGTRLTVL.

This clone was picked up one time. In DNA, the CDR3 is TGTGCCAGCACCCACGGCGGGGCCGGTGGCTACACCTTC. Its protein is CASTHGGAGGYTF. The chain couples TRBV6-6 to TRBJ1-2; the D gene is possibly TRBD1 (5 bases). The CDR3 runs to 13 residues. V dropped 7 bases and J dropped 7 bases, with 16 bases sitting between them. CDR1 MNHNY and CDR2 SVGAGI come from the germline V gene (reference sequence).

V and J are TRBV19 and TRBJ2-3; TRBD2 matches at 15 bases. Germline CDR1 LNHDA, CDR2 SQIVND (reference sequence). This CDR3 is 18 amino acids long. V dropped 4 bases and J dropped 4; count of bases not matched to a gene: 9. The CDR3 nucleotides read TGTGCCAGTAGTACCGGACTAGCGGGGGGGCTCTTCCCAGATACGCAGTATTTT. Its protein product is CASSTGLAGGLFPDTQYF.

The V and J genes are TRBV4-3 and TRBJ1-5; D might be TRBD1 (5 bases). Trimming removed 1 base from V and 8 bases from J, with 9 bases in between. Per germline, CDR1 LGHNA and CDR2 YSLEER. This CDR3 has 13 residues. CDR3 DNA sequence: TGCGCCAGCAGCCAAGCTTGGGGGGAGCCCCAGCATTTT. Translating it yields CASSQAWGEPQHF.

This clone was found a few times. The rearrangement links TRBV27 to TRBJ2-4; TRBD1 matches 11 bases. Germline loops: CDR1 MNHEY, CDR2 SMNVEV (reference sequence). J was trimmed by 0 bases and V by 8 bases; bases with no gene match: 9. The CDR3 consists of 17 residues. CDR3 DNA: TGTGCCAGCGAGAGGACAGGGGGCCGAAAAGCCAAAAACATTCAGTACTTC. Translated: CASERTGGRKAKNIQYF.

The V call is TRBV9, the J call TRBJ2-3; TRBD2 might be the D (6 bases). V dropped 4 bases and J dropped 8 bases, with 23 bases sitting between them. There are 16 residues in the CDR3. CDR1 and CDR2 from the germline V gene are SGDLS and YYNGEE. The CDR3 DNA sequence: TGTGCCAGCAGCCCGGTGACGGGACTCGCTTCGGGTACGCAGTATTTT. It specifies CASSPVTGLASGTQYF.

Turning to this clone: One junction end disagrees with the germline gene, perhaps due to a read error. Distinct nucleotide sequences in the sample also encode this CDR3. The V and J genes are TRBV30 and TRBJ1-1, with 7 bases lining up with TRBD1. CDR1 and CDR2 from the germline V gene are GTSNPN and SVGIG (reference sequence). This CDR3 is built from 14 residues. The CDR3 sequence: CAWSRGLTNTEAFF. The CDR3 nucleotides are TGTGCCTGGAGTAGGGGGCTGACGAACACTGAGGCTTTCTTT.

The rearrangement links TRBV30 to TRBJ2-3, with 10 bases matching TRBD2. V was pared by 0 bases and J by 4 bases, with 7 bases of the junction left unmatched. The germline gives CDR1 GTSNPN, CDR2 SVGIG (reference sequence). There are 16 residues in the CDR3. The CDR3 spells CAWSVPRGLAPDTQYF. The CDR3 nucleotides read TGTGCCTGGAGTGTACCCCGGGGACTAGCGCCAGATACGCAGTATTTT. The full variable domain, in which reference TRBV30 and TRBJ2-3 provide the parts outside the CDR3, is SQTIHQWPATLVQPVGSPLSLECTVEGTSNPNLYWYRQAAGRGLQLLFYSVGIGQISSEVPQNLSASRPQDRQFILSSKKLLLSDSGFYLCAWSVPRGLAPDTQYFGPGTRLTVL.

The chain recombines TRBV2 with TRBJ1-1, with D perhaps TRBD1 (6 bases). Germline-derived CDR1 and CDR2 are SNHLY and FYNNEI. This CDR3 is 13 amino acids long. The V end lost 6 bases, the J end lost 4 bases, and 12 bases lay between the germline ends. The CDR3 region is CASSLTGSTEAFF. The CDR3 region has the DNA TGTGCCAGCAGCCTTACAGGGTCCACTGAAGCTTTCTTT. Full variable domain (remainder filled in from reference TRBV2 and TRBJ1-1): EPEVTQTPSHQVTQMGQEVILRCVPISNHLYFYWYRQILGQKVEFLVSFYNNEISEKSEIFDDQFSVERPDGSNFTLKIRSTKLEDSAMYFCASSLTGSTEAFFGQGTRLTVV.

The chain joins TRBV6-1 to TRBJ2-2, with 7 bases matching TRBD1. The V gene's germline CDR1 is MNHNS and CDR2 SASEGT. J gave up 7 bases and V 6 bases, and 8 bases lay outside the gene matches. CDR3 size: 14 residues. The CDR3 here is CASSEGAYVGELFF. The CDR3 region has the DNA TGTGCCAGCAGCGAGGGGGCATACGTCGGGGAGCTGTTTTTT.

The CDR3: CASRSQGAKETQYF. In nucleotides, the CDR3 is TGTGCCAGCAGGTCACAGGGGGCTAAGGAGACCCAGTACTTC. The gene calls are TRBV28 and TRBJ2-5; TRBD1 aligns across 9 bases. The germline V gene has CDR1 MDHEN and CDR2 SYDVKM. V lost 6 bases, J lost 5 bases, and 7 bases stayed unmatched. The CDR3 sequence is 14 residues long.

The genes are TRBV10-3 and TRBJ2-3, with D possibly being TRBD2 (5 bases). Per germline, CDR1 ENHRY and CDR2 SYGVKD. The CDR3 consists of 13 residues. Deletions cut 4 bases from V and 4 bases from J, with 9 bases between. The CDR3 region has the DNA TGTGCCATCAGTGGAGGAGCGGCAGATACGCAGTATTTT. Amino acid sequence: CAISGGAADTQYF.

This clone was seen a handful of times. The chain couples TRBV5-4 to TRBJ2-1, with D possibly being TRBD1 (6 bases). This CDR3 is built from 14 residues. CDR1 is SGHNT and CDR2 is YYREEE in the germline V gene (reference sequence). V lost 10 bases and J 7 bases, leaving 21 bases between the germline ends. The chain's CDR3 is CAVNRDMATNEQFF. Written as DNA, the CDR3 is TGTGCCGTGAACCGGGACATGGCTACGAATGAGCAGTTCTTC.

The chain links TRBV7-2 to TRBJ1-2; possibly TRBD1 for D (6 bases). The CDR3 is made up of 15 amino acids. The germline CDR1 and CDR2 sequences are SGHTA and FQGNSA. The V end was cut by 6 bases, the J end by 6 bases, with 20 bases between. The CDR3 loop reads CASRETGKGRHGYTF. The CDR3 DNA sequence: TGTGCCAGCAGGGAAACAGGGAAAGGACGGCATGGCTACACCTTC.

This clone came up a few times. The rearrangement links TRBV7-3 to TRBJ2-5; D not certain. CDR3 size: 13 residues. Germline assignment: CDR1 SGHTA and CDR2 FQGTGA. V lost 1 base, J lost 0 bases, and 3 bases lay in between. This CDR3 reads CASSLNNQETQYF. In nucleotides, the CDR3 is TGTGCCAGCAGCTTAAACAACCAAGAGACCCAGTACTTC.

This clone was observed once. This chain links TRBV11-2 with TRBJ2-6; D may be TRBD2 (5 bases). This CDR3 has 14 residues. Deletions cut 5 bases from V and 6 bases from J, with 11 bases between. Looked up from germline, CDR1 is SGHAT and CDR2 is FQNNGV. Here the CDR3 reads CASSPEAAANVLTF. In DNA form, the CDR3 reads TGTGCCAGCAGCCCTGAAGCGGCGGCCAACGTCCTGACTTTC.

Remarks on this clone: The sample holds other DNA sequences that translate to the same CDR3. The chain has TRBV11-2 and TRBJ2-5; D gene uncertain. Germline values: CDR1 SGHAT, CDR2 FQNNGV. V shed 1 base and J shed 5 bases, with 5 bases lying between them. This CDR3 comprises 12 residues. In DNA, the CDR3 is TGTGCCAGCAGCTTAGCCAGGGAGACCCAGTACTTC. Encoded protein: CASSLARETQYF. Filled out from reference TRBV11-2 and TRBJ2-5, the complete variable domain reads EAGVAQSPRYKIIEKRQSVAFWCNPISGHATLYWYQQILGQGPKLLIQFQNNGVVDDSQLPKDRFSAERLKGVDSTLKIQPAKLEDSAVYLCASSLARETQYFGPGTRLLVL.

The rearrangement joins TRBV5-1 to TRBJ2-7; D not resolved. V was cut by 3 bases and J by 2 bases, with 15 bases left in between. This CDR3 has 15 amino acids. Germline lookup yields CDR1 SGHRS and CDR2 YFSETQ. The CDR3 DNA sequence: TGCGCCAGCAGCTCGTCCCCAGGTCCTACCTACGAGCAGTACTTC. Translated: CASSSSPGPTYEQYF.

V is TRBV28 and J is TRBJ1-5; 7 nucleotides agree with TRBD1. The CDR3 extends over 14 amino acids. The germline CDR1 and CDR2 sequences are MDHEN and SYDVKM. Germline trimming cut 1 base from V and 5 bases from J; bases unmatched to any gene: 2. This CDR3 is CASSLSGGYQPQHF. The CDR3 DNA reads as TGTGCCAGCAGTTTATCAGGGGGGTATCAGCCCCAGCATTTT. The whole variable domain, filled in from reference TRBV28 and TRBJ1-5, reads DVKVTQSSRYLVKRTGEKVFLECVQDMDHENMFWYRQDPGLGLRLIYFSYDVKMKEKGDIPEGYSVSREKKERFSLILESASTNQTSMYLCASSLSGGYQPQHFGDGTRLSIL.

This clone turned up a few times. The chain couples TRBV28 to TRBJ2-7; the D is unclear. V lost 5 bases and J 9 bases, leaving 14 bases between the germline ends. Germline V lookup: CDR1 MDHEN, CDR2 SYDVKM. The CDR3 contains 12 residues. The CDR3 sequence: CASSPSHTAQYF. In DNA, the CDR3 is TGTGCCAGCAGTCCATCCCACACCGCGCAGTACTTC.

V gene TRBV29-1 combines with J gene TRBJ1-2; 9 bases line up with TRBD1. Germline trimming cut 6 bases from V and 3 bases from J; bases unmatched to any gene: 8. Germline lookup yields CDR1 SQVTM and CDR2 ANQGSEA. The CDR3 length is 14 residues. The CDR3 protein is CSVRGQGGHYGYTF. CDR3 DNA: TGCAGCGTAAGGGGACAGGGCGGACACTATGGCTACACCTTC.